The present T cell receptor (beta chain) was sequenced within a study of graft-versus-host responses after intestinal transplantation. Study-wide background: The recipients all started with anti-thymocyte globulin induction and then took tacrolimus and steroids for 3 to 4 years.

Study conclusions and caveats: High graft-versus-host to host-versus-graft clonal ratios were found in allografts of patients who had graft-donor T cell macrochimerism.

Points on this clone: As yet, its antigen is unknown.

The ends lost 7 bases at V and 0 bases at J; junction bases unmatched: 6. Germline assignment: CDR1 SGHTA and CDR2 FQGNSA. This CDR3 is 15 amino acids long. The assay was immunoSEQ multiplex PCR, and TCRdb's table has in-frame clones only and misses some. The data hold 96,000 or so clones, with 80% to 95% observed a single time. The chain links TRBV7-2 to TRBJ2-1; 7 positions agree with TRBD2. The sample in question was unstimulated CD4+ T cells sorted from spleen or lymph node cells, obtained before intestinal transplant. This sequence originates from a human donor who received an intestinal transplant. CDR3 bases: TGTGCCAGCACCCTTTGGGGGGGCTCCTACAATGAGCAGTTCTTC. Translating it yields CASTLWGGSYNEQFF.